The 3 T cell receptor beta chains below were found in one sample sequenced in a study of human T cells and chemical hapten exposure. Sequencing started from total RNA isolated from unfractionated whole blood. TCRdb recomputed calls from the 5' RACE reads with MiXCR, one row per CDR3 protein. The data contain under 85,000 distinct CDR3 sequences, more than 7% of them seen just once; the ten biggest clones take up under 3%. These receptors all stem from a male donor in good health.

V and J are TRBV12-5 and TRBJ1-1, with 10 bases matching TRBD1. The CDR3 extends over 14 amino acids. The germline V gene encodes CDR1 LGHNT and CDR2 FRNRAP. The junction had 5 bases not matched to a gene; V was cut back by 5 bases and J by 5 bases. In DNA, the CDR3 is TGTGCTAGTGGTATCGACAGGGGGCCGACTGAAGCTTTCTTT. Translating gives CASGIDRGPTEAFF.

The chain's CDR3 is CAREKHRVPDTEAFF. CDR3 nucleotides: TGTGCCAGGGAAAAGCACAGGGTCCCTGACACTGAAGCTTTCTTT. The rearrangement uses TRBV7-3 and TRBJ1-1, with D possibly being TRBD1 (6 bases). The CDR3 runs to 15 residues. Germline loops: CDR1 SGHTA, CDR2 FQGTGA. V lost 9 bases, J lost 3 bases, and 20 bases lay in between. The full variable domain, completed using reference TRBV7-3 and TRBJ1-1, is GAGVSQTPSNKVTEKGKYVELRCDPISGHTALYWYRQSLGQGPEFLIYFQGTGAADDSGLPNDRFFAVRPEGSVSTLKIQRTERGDSAVYLCAREKHRVPDTEAFFGQGTRLTVV.

This clonotype has a count of ten or more. This rearrangement joins TRBV3-1 to TRBJ2-1, with TRBD2 identical over 8 bases. CDR1 and CDR2 from the germline V gene are LGHDT and YNNKEL (reference sequence). V gave up 4 bases and J gave up 8 bases; unmatched junction bases: 7. CDR3 length: 14 amino acids. The DNA of the CDR3 is TGTGCCAGCAGCCTAGCGGGACTTTTCGATGAGCAGTTCTTC. Its translation is CASSLAGLFDEQFF.